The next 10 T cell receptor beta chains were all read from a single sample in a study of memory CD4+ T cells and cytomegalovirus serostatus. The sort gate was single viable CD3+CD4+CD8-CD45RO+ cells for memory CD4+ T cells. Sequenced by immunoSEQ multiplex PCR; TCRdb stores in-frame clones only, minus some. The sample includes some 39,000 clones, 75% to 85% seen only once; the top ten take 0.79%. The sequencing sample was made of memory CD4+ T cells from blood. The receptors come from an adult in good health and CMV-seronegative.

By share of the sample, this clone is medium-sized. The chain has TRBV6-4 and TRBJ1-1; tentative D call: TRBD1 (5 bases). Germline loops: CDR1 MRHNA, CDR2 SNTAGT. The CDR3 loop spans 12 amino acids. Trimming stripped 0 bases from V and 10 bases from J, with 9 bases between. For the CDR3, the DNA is TGTGCCAGCAGTGACTCATGGGGCCGAGCTTTCTTT. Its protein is CASSDSWGRAFF.

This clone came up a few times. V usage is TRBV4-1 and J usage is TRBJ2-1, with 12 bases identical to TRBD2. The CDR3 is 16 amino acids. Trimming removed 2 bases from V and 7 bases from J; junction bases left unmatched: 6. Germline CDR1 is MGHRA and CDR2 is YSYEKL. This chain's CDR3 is CASSQPLAGGRNEQFF. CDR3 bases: TGCGCCAGCAGCCAACCCCTAGCGGGGGGGCGGAATGAGCAGTTCTTC.

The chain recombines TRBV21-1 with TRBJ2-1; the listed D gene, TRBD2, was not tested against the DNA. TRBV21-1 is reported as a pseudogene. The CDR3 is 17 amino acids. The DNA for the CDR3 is TGTGCCAGCAGCAAGACTAGCGGGGGGGCGTGGAGGGGTGAGCAGTTCTTC. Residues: CASSKTSGGAWRGEQFF.

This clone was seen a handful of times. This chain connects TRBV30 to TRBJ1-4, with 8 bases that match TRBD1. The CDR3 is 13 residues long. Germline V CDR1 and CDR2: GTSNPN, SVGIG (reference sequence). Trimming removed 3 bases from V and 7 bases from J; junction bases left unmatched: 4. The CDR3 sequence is CAWRGQESEKLFF. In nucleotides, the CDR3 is TGTGCCTGGAGGGGACAGGAGAGTGAAAAACTGTTTTTT.

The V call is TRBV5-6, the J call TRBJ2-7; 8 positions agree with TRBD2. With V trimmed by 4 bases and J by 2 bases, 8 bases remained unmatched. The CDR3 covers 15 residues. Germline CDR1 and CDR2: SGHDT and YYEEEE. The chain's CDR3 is CASSRLAGGTYEQYF. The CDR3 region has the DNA TGTGCCAGCAGCCGATTGGCGGGAGGAACCTACGAGCAGTACTTC.

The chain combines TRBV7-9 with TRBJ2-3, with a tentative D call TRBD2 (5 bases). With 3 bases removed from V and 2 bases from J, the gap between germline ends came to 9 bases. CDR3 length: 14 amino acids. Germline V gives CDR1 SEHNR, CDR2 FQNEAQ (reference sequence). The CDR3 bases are TGTGCCAGCAGCTTTCAGCGGACCACAGATACGCAGTATTTT. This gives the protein CASSFQRTTDTQYF.

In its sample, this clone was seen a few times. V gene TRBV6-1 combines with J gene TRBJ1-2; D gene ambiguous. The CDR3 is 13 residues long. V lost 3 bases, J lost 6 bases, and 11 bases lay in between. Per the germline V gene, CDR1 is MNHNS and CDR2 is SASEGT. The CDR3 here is CASSDRQSHGYTF. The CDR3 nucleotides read TGTGCCAGCAGTGATCGGCAGAGCCATGGCTACACCTTC.

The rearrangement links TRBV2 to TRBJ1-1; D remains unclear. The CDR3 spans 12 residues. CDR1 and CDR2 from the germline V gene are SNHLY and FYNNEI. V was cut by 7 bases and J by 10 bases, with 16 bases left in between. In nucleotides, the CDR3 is TGTGCCAGCATTTATGGAGGGATTGGAGCTTTCTTT. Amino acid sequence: CASIYGGIGAFF.

In nucleotides, the CDR3 is TGTGCCAGCAGCATAAAAGGGGATTGGGGCTACGAGCAGTACTTC. Encoded protein: CASSIKGDWGYEQYF. J is TRBJ2-7 and V is TRBV21-1; TRBD1, the table's D call, was not compared with the DNA. TRBV21-1 is reported as a pseudogene. This CDR3 contains 15 residues.

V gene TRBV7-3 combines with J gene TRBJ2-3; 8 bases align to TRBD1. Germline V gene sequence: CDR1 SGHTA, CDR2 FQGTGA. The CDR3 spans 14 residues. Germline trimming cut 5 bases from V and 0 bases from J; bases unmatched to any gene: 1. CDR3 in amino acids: CASSRQGSTDTQYF. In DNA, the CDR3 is TGTGCCAGCAGCCGACAGGGGAGCACAGATACGCAGTATTTT.